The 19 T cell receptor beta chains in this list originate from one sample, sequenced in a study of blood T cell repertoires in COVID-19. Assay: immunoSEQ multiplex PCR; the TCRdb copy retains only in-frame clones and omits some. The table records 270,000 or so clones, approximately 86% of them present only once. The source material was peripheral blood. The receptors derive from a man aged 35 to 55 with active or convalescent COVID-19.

This CDR3 reads CASSWGYLQGIEDTEAFF. DNA for the CDR3: TGCGCCAGCAGCTGGGGTTACTTACAGGGGATCGAGGACACTGAAGCTTTCTTT. This chain joins TRBV5-1 and TRBJ1-1, with 7 bases matching TRBD1. Trimming cost V 3 bases and J 3 bases; bases outside gene matches: 17. The CDR3 has 18 residues. Germline V lookup: CDR1 SGHRS, CDR2 YFSETQ.

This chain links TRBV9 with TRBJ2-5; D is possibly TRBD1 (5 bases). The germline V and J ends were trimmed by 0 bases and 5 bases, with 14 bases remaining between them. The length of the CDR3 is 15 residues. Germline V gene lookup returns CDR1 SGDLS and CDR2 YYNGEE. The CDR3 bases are TGTGCCAGCAGCGTAGACGGACACTTACAGGAGACCCAGTACTTC. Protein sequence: CASSVDGHLQETQYF.

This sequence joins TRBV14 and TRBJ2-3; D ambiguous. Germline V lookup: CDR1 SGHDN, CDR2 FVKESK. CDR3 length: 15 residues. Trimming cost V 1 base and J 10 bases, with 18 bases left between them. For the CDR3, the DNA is TGTGCCAGCAGCCAAGTGCGTGGAGAAGGAATTTCGCAGTATTTT. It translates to CASSQVRGEGISQYF. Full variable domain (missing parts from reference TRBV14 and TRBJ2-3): EAGVTQFPSHSVIEKGQTVTLRCDPISGHDNLYWYRRVMGKEIKFLLHFVKESKQDESGMPNNRFLAERTGGTYSTLKVQPAELEDSGVYFCASSQVRGEGISQYFGPGTRLTVL.

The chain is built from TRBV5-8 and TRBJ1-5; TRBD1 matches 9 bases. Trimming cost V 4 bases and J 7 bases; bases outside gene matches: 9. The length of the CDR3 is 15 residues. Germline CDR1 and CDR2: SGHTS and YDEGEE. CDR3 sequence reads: CASSTTGGAWQPQHF. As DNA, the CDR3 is TGTGCCAGCAGCACAACAGGGGGCGCGTGGCAGCCCCAGCATTTT.

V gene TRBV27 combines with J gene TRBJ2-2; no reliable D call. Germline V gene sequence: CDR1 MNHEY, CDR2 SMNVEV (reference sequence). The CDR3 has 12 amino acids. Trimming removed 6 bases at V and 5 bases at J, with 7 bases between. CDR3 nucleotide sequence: TGTGCCAGCAGACTAAATACCGGGGAGCTGTTTTTT. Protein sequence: CASRLNTGELFF.

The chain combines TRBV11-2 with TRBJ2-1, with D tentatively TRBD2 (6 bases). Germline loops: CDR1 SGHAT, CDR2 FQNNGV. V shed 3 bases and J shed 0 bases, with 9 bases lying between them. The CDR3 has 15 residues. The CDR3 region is CASSFRESSYNEQFF. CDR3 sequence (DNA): TGTGCCAGCAGCTTCCGGGAGAGCTCCTACAATGAGCAGTTCTTC.

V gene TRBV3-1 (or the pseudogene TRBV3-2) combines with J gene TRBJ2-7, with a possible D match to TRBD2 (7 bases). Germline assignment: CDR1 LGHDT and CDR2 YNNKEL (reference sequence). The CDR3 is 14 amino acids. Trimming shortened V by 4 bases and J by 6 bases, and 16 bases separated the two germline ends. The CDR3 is CASSRGGGVGEQYF. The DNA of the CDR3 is TGTGCCAGCAGCCGAGGGGGGGGAGTCGGCGAGCAGTACTTC.

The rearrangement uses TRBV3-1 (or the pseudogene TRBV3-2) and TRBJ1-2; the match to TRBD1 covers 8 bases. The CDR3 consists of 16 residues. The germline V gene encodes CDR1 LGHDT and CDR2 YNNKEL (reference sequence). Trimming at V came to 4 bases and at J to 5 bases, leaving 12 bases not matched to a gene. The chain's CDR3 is CASSPGQGGTGYGYTF. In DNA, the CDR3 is TGTGCCAGCAGCCCTGGACAGGGTGGGACTGGATATGGCTACACCTTC.

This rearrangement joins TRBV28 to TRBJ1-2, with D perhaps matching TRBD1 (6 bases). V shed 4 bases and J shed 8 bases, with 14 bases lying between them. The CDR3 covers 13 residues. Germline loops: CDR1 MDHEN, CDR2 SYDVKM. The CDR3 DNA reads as TGTGCCAGCAGTTCGCCCGGCAGGGGAGGCTACACCTTC. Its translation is CASSSPGRGGYTF.

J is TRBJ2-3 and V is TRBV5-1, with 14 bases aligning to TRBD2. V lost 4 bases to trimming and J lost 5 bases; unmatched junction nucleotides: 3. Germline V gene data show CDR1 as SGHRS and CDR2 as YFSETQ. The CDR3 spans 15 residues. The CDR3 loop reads CASSKGLAGGDTQYF. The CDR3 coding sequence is TGCGCCAGCAGCAAAGGACTAGCGGGGGGAGATACGCAGTATTTT.

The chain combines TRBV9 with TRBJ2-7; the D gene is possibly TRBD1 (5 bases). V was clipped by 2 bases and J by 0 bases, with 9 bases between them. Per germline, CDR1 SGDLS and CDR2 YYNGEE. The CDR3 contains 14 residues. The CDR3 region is CASSVKDNSYEQYF. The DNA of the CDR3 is TGTGCCAGCAGCGTGAAGGACAACTCCTACGAGCAGTACTTC.

The CDR3 region has the DNA TGTGCCAGCAGCCCTCGACAGGGGCCGGCTTTCTTT. As protein: CASSPRQGPAFF. The J gene is TRBJ1-1, the V gene TRBV7-8, with 8 nucleotides matching TRBD1. The CDR3 sequence is 12 residues long. The J segment lost 11 bases and the V segment lost 5 bases, leaving 7 bases of the junction unmatched. The germline gives CDR1 SGHVS, CDR2 FQNEAQ.

CDR3 bases: TGTGCCAGCAGTTTCGACAGGTCCTATGGCTACACCTTC. Residues: CASSFDRSYGYTF. This chain joins TRBV12-3 or TRBV12-4 and TRBJ1-2; possible D gene TRBD1, 6 bases. The germline V and J ends were trimmed by 3 bases and 4 bases, with 9 bases remaining between them. The length of the CDR3 is 13 residues.

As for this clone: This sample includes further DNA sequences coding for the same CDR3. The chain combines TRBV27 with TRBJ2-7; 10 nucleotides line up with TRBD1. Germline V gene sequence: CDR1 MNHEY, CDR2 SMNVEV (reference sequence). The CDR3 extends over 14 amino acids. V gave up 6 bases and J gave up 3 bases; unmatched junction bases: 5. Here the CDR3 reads CASSPGTGVYEQYF. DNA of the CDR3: TGTGCCAGCAGCCCCGGGACAGGGGTCTACGAGCAGTACTTC.

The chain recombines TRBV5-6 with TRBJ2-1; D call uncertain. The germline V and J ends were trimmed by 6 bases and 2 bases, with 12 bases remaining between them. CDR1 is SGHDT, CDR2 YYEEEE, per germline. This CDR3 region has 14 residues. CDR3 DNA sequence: TGTGCCAGCACCGCTGGCGGTGCCTACAATGAGCAGTTCTTC. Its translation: CASTAGGAYNEQFF.

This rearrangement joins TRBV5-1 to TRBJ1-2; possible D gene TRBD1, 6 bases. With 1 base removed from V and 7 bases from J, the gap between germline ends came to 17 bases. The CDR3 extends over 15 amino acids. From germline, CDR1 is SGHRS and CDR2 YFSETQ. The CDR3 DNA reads TGCGCCAGCAGCTTGTCCCAGGGGACCACAGGTGGCTACACCTTC. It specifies CASSLSQGTTGGYTF.

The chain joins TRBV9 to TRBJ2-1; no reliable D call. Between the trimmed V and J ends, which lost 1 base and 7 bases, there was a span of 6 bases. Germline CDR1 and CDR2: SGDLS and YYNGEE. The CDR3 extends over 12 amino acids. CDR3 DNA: TGTGCCAGCAGCGTACTCCCGAATGAGCAGTTCTTC. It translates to CASSVLPNEQFF.

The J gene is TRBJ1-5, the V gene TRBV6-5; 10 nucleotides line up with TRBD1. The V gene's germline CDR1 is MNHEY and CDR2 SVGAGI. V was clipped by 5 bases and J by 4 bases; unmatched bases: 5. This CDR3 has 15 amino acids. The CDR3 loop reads CASSRDRGQNQPQHF. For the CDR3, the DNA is TGTGCCAGCAGTCGGGACAGGGGCCAGAATCAGCCCCAGCATTTT.

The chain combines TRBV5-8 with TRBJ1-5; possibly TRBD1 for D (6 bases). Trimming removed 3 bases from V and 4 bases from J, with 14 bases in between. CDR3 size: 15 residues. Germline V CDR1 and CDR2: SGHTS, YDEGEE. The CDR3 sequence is CASSSSGGWNQPQHF. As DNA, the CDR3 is TGTGCCAGCAGCTCTTCTGGGGGCTGGAATCAGCCCCAGCATTTT.